The clone carrying this TCR beta chain was detected a few times. J gave up 3 bases and V 5 bases, and 8 bases lay outside the gene matches. CDR1 DFQATT and CDR2 SNEGSKA come from the germline V gene (reference sequence). The CDR3 covers 14 residues. These data are taken from a study of T-cell memory formation after mild COVID-19. Background on the study: In these data, TCR clusters were largely donor specific.

A single record per CDR3 protein comes from TCRdb applying MiXCR to the 5' RACE reads. The table records about 350,000 distinct CDR3 sequences, around 13% of them present only once. This sequence joins TRBV20-1 and TRBJ1-2; 8 bases match TRBD1. This TCR was recovered from a man between 18 and 35 years old who had mild COVID-19 (a few samples of this study predate the infection). Cell type and time point are not known. The sample comprised PBMCs or a T cell subset sorted from them (not recorded which). Written as DNA, the CDR3 is TGCAGTGCTCGGCGGGACAGGCAGTACTATGGCTACACCTTC. It codes for CSARRDRQYYGYTF.